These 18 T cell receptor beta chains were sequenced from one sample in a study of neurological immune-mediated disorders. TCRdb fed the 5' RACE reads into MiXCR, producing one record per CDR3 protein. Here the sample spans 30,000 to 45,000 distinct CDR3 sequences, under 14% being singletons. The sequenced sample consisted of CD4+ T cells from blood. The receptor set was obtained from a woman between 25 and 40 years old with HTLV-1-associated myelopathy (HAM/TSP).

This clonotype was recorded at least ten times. The CDR3 region is CSARRTGGLIGLPDTQYF. The CDR3 nucleotides read TGCAGTGCTAGGAGGACGGGGGGGCTGATCGGGTTGCCAGATACGCAGTATTTT. The V and J genes are TRBV20-1 and TRBJ2-3; 8 positions match TRBD2. CDR1 is DFQATT, CDR2 SNEGSKA, per germline (reference sequence). V was clipped by 3 bases and J by 4 bases; unmatched bases: 18. This CDR3 region has 18 residues.

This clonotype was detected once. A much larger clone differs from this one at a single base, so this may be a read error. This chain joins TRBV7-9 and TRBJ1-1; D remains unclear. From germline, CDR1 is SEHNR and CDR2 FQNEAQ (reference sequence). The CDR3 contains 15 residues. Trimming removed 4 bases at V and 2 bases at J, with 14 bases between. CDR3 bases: TGTGCCAGCAGCTCAGTCCAATCGGGAAACACTGAAGCTTTCTTT. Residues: CASSSVQSGNTEAFF. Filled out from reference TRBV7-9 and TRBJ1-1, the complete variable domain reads DTGVSQNPRHKITKRGQNVTFRCDPISEHNRLYWYRQTLGQGPEFLTYFQNEAQLEKSRLLSDRFSAERPKGSFSTLEIQRTEQGDSAMYLCASSSVQSGNTEAFFGQGTRLTVV.

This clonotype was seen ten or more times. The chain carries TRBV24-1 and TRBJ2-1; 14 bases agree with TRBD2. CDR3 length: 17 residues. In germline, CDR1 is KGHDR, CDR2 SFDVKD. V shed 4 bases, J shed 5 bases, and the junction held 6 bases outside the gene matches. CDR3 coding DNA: TGTGCCACCAGTGACAGGGGACTAGCGGGGGTAAACAATGAGCAGTTCTTC. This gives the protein CATSDRGLAGVNNEQFF.

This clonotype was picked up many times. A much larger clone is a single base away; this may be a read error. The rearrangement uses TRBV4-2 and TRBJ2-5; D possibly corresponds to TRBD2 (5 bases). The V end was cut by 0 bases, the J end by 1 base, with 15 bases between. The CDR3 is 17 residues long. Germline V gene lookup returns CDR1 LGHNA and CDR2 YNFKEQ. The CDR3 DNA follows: TGTGCCAGCAGCCAAGATGGAGGTTCGGGATGCCAAGAGACCCAGTACTTC. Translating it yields CASSQDGGSGCQETQYF.

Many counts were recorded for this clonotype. The CDR3 nucleotides are TGCGCCAGCAGCTTGGGCAATGAGCAGTTCTTC. Its protein product is CASSLGNEQFF. The chain joins TRBV5-1 to TRBJ2-1, with D hard to call. Trimming shortened V by 0 bases and J by 6 bases, and 1 base separated the two germline ends. The CDR3 is 11 amino acids. Per the germline V gene, CDR1 is SGHRS and CDR2 is YFSETQ. Looking up the rest from reference TRBV5-1 and TRBJ2-1 gives the full variable domain: KAGVTQTPRYLIKTRGQQVTLSCSPISGHRSVSWYQQTPGQGLQFLFEYFSETQRNKGNFPGRFSGRQFSNSRSEMNVSTLELGDSALYLCASSLGNEQFFGPGTRLTVL.

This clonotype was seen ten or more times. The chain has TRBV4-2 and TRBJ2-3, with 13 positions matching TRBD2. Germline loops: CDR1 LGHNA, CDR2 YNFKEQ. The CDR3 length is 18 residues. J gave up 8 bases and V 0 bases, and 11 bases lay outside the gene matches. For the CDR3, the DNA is TGTGCCAGCAGCCAAGAGACTAGCGGGGGGCCCCTAGACGGTACGCAGTATTTT. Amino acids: CASSQETSGGPLDGTQYF.

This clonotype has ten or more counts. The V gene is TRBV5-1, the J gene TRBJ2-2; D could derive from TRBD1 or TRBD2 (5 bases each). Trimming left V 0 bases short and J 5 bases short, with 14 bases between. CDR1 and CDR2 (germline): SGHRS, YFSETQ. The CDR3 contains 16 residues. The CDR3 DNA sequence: TGCGCCAGCAGCTTGGCCGGGGCAGGCACAACCGGGGAGCTGTTTTTT. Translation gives CASSLAGAGTTGELFF.

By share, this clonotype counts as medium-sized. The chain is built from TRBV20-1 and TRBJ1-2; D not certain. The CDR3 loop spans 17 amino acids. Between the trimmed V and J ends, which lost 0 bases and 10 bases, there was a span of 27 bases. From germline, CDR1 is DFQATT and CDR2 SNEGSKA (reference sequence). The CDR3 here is CSARDLSQAITRLIYTF. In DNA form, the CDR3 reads TGCAGTGCTAGAGATCTGAGTCAGGCCATAACCCGATTAATCTACACCTTC.

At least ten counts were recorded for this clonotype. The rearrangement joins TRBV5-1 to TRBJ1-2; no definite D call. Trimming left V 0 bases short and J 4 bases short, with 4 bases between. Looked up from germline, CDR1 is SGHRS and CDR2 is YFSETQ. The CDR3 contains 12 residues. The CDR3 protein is CASSLGSYGYTF. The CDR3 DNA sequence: TGCGCCAGCAGCTTGGGCTCCTATGGCTACACCTTC.

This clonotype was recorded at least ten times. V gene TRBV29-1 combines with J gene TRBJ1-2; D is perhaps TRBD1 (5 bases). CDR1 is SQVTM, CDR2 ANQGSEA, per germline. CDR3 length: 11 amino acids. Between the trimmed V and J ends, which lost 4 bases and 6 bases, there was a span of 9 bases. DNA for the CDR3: TGCAGCGTTGGGGGCAGGAATGGCTACACCTTC. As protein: CSVGGRNGYTF. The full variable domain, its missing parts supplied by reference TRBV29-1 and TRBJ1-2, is SAVISQKPSRDICQRGTSLTIQCQVDSQVTMMFWYRQQPGQSLTLIATANQGSEATYESGFVIDKFPISRPNLTFSTLTVSNMSPEDSSIYLCSVGGRNGYTFGSGTRLTVV.

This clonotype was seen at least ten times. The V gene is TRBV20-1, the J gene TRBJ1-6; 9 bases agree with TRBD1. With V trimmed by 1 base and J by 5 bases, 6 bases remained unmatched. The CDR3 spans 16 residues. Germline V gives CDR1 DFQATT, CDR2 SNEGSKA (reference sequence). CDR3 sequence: CSARAPGQGDNSPLHF. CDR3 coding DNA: TGCAGTGCTAGAGCCCCGGGACAGGGAGATAATTCACCCCTCCACTTT.

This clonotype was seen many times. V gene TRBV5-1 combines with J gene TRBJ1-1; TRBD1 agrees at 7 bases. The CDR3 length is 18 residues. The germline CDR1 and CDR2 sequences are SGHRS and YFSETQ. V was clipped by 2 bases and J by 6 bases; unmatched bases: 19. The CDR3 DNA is TGCGCCAGCAGCTTCTACGGGTTACAGGGGCCCAGGGTCTCTGAAGCTTTCTTT. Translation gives CASSFYGLQGPRVSEAFF.

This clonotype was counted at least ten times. CDR3 sequence (DNA): TGTGCCAGCAGTTACTCCGGGACTAGTCTCCGCACAGATACGCAGTATTTT. This gives the protein CASSYSGTSLRTDTQYF. The V call is TRBV28, the J call TRBJ2-3; 8 nucleotides match TRBD2. The CDR3 is 17 amino acids. Trimming took 4 bases from V and 1 from J; bases not matched to a gene: 10. In germline, CDR1 is MDHEN, CDR2 SYDVKM.

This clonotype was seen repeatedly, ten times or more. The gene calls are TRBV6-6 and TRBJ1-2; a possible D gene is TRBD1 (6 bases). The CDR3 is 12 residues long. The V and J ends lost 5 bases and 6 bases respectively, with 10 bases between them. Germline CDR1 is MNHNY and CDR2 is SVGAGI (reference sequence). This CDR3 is CASSASGDGYTF. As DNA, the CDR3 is TGTGCCAGCAGTGCCTCAGGGGATGGCTACACCTTC.

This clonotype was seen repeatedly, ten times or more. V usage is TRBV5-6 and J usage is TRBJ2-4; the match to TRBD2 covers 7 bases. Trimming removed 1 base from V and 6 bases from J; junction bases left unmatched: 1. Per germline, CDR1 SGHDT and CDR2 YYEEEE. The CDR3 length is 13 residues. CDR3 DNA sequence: TGTGCCAGCAGCTTGAAGCGGGGAAACATTCAGTACTTC. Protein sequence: CASSLKRGNIQYF.

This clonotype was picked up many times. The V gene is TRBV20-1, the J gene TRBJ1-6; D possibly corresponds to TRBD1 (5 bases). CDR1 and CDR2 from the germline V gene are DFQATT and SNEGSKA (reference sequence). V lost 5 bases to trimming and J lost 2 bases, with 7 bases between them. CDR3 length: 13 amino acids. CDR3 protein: CSAEGPYNSPLHF. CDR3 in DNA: TGCAGTGCTGAGGGGCCCTATAATTCACCCCTCCACTTT.

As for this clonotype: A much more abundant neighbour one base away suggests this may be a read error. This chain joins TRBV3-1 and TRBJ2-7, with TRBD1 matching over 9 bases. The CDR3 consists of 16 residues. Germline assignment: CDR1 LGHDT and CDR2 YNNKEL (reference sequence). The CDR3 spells CANSPGIQGARHEQYF. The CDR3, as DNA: TGTGCCAACAGCCCAGGGATACAGGGGGCACGGCACGAGCAGTACTTC.

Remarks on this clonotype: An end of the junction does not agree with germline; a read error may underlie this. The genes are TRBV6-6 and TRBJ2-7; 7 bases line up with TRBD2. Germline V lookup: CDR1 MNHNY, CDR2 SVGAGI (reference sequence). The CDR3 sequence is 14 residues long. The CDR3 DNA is TGTGCCAGCAGGGTCGCTGGGGGGGACTACGATCAGTACTTC. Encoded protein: CASRVAGGDYDQYF.